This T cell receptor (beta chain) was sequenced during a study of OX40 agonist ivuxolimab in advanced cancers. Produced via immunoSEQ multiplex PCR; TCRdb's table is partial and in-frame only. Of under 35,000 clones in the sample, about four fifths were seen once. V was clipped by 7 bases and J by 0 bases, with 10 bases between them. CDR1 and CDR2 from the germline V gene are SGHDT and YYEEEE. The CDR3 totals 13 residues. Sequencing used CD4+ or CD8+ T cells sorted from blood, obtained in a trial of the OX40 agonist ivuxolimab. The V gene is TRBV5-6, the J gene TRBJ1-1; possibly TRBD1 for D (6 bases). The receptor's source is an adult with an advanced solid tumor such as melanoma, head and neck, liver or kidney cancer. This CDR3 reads CASRQGLNTEAFF. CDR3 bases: TGTGCCAGCCGTCAGGGGTTGAACACTGAAGCTTTCTTT. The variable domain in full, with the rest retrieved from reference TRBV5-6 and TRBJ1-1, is DAGVTQSPTHLIKTRGQQVTLRCSPKSGHDTVSWYQQALGQGPQFIFQYYEEEERQRGNFPDRFSGHQFPNYSSELNVNALLLGDSALYLCASRQGLNTEAFFGQGTRLTVV.